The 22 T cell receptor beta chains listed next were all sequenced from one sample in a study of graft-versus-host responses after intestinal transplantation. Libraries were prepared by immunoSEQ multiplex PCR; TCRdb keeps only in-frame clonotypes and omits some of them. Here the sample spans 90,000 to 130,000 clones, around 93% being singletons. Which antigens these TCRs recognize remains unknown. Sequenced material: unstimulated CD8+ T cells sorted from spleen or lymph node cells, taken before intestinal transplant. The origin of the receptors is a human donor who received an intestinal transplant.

The CDR3 DNA sequence: TGTGCCATCAGTGAGGGGCCAGGGGATGAAAAACTGTTTTTT. Translated: CAISEGPGDEKLFF. V gene TRBV10-3 combines with J gene TRBJ1-4; possibly TRBD1 for D (6 bases). The CDR3 consists of 14 residues. V was clipped by 2 bases and J by 6 bases, with 10 bases between them. CDR1 and CDR2 (germline): ENHRY, SYGVKD.

The CDR3 region has the DNA TGTGCCAGTAGTATCGGGACAGGGGCCTACGAGCAGTACTTC. This sequence encodes CASSIGTGAYEQYF. The chain uses TRBV19 and TRBJ2-7; 10 bases match TRBD1. The germline CDR1 and CDR2 sequences are LNHDA and SQIVND (reference sequence). Trimming took 3 bases from V and 2 from J; bases not matched to a gene: 1. The CDR3 totals 14 residues.

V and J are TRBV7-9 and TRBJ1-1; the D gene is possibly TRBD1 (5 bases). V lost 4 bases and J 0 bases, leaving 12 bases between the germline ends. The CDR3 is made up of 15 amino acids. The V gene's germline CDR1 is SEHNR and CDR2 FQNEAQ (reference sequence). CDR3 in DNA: TGTGCCAGCAGCTGGTCCGTGGGGGTGAACACTGAAGCTTTCTTT. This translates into CASSWSVGVNTEAFF. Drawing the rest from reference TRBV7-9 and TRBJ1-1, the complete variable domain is DTGVSQNPRHKITKRGQNVTFRCDPISEHNRLYWYRQTLGQGPEFLTYFQNEAQLEKSRLLSDRFSAERPKGSFSTLEIQRTEQGDSAMYLCASSWSVGVNTEAFFGQGTRLTVV.

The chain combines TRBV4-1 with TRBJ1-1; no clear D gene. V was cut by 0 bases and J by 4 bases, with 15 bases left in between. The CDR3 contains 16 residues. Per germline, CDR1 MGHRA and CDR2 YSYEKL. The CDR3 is CASSQDLSLRGTEAFF. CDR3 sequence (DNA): TGCGCCAGCAGCCAAGATCTATCTCTCCGAGGCACTGAAGCTTTCTTT.

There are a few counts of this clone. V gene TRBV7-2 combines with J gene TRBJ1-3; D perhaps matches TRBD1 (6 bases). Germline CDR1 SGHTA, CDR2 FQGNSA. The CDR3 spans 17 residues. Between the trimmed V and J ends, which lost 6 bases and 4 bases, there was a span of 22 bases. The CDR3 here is CASRWEGNKGHGNTIYF. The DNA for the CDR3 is TGTGCCAGCAGATGGGAAGGGAACAAGGGACACGGAAACACCATATATTTT.

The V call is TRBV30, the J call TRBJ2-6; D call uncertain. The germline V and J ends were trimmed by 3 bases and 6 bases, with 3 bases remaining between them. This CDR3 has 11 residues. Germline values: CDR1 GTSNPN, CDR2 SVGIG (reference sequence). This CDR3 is CAWRLANVLTF. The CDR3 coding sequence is TGTGCCTGGAGGCTGGCCAACGTCCTGACTTTC. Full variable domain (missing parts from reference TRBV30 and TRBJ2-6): SQTIHQWPATLVQPVGSPLSLECTVEGTSNPNLYWYRQAAGRGLQLLFYSVGIGQISSEVPQNLSASRPQDRQFILSSKKLLLSDSGFYLCAWRLANVLTFGAGSRLTVL.

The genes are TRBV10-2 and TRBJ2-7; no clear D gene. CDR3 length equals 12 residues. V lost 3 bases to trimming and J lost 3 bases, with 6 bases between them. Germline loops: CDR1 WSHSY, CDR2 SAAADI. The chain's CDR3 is CASSENFYEQYF. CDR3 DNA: TGCGCCAGCAGTGAAAATTTCTACGAGCAGTACTTC.

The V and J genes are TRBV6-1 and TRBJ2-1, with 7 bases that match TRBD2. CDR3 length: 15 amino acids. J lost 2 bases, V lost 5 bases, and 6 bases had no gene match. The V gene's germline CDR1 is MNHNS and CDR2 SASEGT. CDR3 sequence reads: CASSFIAGPYNEQFF. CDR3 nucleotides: TGTGCCAGCAGTTTTATAGCGGGTCCCTACAATGAGCAGTTCTTC.

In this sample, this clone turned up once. CDR3 coding DNA: TGTGCCAGTAGTATAGGGGATGCAAGTAGGAATGAAAAACTGTTTTTT. Translating gives CASSIGDASRNEKLFF. J is TRBJ1-4 and V is TRBV19; D gene uncertain. V lost 1 base and J lost 5, with 14 bases in between. Looked up from germline, CDR1 is LNHDA and CDR2 is SQIVND (reference sequence). The CDR3 totals 16 residues.

Here the CDR3 DNA reads TGTGCCAGTAGTTTCCGGGCCAACACTGAAGCTTTCTTT. Residues: CASSFRANTEAFF. The chain carries TRBV19 and TRBJ1-1; D ambiguous. Looked up from germline, CDR1 is LNHDA and CDR2 is SQIVND (reference sequence). Trimming removed 5 bases at V and 2 bases at J, with 9 bases between. This CDR3 comprises 13 residues.

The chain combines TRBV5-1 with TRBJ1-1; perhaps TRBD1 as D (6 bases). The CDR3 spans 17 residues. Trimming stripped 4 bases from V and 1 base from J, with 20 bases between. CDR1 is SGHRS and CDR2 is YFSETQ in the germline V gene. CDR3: CASSPTGGGTGNTEAFF. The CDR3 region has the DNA TGCGCCAGCAGCCCAACAGGAGGGGGAACGGGGAACACTGAAGCTTTCTTT.

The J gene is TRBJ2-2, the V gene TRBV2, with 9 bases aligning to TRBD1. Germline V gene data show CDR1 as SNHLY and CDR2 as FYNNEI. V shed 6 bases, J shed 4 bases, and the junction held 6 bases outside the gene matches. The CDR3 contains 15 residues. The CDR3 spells CASSWTGEGTGELFF. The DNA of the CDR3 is TGTGCCAGCAGCTGGACAGGGGAGGGCACCGGGGAGCTGTTTTTT.

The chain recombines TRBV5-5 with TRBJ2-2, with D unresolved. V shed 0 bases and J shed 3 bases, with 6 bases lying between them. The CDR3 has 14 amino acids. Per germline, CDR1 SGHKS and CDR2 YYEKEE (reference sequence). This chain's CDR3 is CASSLEAYTGELFF. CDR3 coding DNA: TGTGCCAGCAGCTTGGAGGCCTACACCGGGGAGCTGTTTTTT. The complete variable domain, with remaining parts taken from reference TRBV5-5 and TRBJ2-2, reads DAGVTQSPTHLIKTRGQQVTLRCSPISGHKSVSWYQQVLGQGPQFIFQYYEKEERGRGNFPDRFSARQFPNYSSELNVNALLLGDSALYLCASSLEAYTGELFFGEGSRLTVL.

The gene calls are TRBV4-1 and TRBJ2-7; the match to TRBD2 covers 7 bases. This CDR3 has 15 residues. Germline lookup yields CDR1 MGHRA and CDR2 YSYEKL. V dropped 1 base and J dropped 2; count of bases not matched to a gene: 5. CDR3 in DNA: TGCGCCAGCAGCCAAGCCGTTGGACTAGCCTACGAGCAGTACTTC. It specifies CASSQAVGLAYEQYF.

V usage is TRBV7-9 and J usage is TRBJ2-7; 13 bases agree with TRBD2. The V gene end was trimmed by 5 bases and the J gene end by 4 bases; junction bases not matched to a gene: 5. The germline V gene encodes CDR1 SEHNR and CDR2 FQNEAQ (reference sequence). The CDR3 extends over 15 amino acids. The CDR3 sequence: CASSPVTSGRYEQYF. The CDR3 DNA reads TGTGCCAGCAGCCCGGTGACTAGCGGGAGGTACGAGCAGTACTTC.

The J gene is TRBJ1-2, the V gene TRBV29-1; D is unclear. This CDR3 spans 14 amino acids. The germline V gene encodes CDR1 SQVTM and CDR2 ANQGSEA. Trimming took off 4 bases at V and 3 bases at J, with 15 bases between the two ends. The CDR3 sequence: CSVAGSDQDYGYTF. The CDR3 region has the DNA TGCAGCGTTGCGGGTAGCGATCAAGACTATGGCTACACCTTC.

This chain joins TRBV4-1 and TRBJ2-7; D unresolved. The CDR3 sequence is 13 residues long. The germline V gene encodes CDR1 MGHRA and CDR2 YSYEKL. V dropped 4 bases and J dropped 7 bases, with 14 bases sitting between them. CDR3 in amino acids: CASSRQVRTEQYF. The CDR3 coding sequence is TGCGCCAGCAGCCGTCAAGTACGCACGGAGCAGTACTTC.

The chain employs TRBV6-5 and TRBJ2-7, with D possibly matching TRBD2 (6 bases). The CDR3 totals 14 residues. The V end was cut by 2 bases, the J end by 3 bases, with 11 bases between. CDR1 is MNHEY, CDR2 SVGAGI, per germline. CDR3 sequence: CASSYGSGVYEQYF. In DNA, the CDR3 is TGTGCCAGCAGTTACGGTTCGGGGGTCTACGAGCAGTACTTC.

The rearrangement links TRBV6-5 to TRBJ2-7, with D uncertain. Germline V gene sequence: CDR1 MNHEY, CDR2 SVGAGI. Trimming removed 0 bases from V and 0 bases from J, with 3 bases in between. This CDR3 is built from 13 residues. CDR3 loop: CASSYSPSYEQYF. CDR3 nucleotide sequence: TGTGCCAGCAGTTACTCACCCTCCTACGAGCAGTACTTC.

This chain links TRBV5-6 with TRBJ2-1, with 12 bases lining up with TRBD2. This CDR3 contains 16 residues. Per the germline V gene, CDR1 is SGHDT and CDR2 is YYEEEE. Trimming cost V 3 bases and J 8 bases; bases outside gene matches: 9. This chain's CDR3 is CASSYPSGRAGDEQFF. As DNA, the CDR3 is TGTGCCAGCAGCTACCCTAGCGGGAGGGCCGGGGATGAGCAGTTCTTC.

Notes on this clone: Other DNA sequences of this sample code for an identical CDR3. As DNA, the CDR3 is TGTGCCAGCAGTGAAAAACGCAGGGGTCCAGAGACCCAGTACTTC. Encoded protein: CASSEKRRGPETQYF. The genes are TRBV25-1 and TRBJ2-5; tentative D call: TRBD1 (6 bases). The CDR3 is made up of 15 amino acids. The V gene lost 2 bases and the J gene lost 4 bases, with 14 bases spanning the gap. Germline lookup yields CDR1 MGHDK and CDR2 SYGVNS.

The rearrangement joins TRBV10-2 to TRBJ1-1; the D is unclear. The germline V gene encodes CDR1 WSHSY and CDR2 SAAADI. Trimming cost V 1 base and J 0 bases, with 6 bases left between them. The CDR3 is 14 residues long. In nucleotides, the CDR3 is TGCGCCAGCAGTGAGTTGGGCTTGAACACTGAAGCTTTCTTT. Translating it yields CASSELGLNTEAFF.